Listed below are T cell receptor beta chains from one sample, sequenced in a study of regulatory T cells in long-lasting Graves disease. In TCRdb, the multiplex PCR reads were re-called with MiXCR into one record per CDR3 protein. This sample has 560,000 or so distinct CDR3 sequences, with around 16% found just once. Another study also made use of these data, one on T cells in Graves' hyperthyroidism and ophthalmopathy.

This specimen was peripheral blood mononuclear cells (PBMCs), taken at new diagnosis, from a patient treated with antithyroid drugs. The receptors come from a man between 18 and 35 years old with Graves disease. Each CDR3 is given with its conserved first and last residue. Fields, in order: J gene, D gene, V gene, clone size, CDR3 DNA, CDR3 protein. A D gene is named only where the DNA matches it firmly. Some rows have no size entry. The others give once, few or many, or a class for an expanded clone.

j_call: TRBJ2-7
d_call: TRBD1
v_call: TRBV10-3
clone_size: -
cdr3_nt: TGTGCCATCAATGGACAGGGGTCCTACGAGCAGTACTTC
cdr3_aa: CAINGQGSYEQYF

j_call: TRBJ1-5
d_call: -
v_call: TRBV7-8
clone_size: many
cdr3_nt: TGTGCCAGCAGCTTAGCCGGGATGTATCAGCCCCAGCATTTT
cdr3_aa: CASSLAGMYQPQHF

j_call: TRBJ2-1
d_call: -
v_call: TRBV2
clone_size: many
cdr3_nt: TGTGCCACCCCGCGACCGGGACTCAACAATGAGCAGTTCTTC
cdr3_aa: CATPRPGLNNEQFF

j_call: TRBJ2-7
d_call: TRBD2
v_call: TRBV20-1
clone_size: -
cdr3_nt: TGCAGTGCTAGAAACCATGGCGGGAGGATTGCCTACGAGCAGTACTTC
cdr3_aa: CSARNHGGRIAYEQYF

j_call: TRBJ2-7
d_call: TRBD1
v_call: TRBV3-1
clone_size: few
cdr3_nt: TGTGCCAGCAGCGTACAGGGGATCTACGAGCAGTACTTC
cdr3_aa: CASSVQGIYEQYF

j_call: TRBJ2-1
d_call: -
v_call: TRBV20-1
clone_size: -
cdr3_nt: TGCAGTGCTCCGCGCGGAGGGGGGTATGAGCAGTTCTTC
cdr3_aa: CSAPRGGGYEQFF

j_call: TRBJ1-2
d_call: -
v_call: TRBV7-9
clone_size: many
cdr3_nt: TGTGCCAGCAGCTTATACCCCTATGGCTACACCTTC
cdr3_aa: CASSLYPYGYTF

j_call: TRBJ1-5
d_call: -
v_call: TRBV9
clone_size: few
cdr3_nt: TGTGCCAGCAGCGTAGGAGGGTCCCAGCCCCAGCATTTT
cdr3_aa: CASSVGGSQPQHF

j_call: TRBJ2-6
d_call: TRBD1
v_call: TRBV28
clone_size: few
cdr3_nt: TGTGCCAGCAGTTTACCCACAGGGGCAGGGTACGACGTCCTGACTTTC
cdr3_aa: CASSLPTGAGYDVLTF

j_call: TRBJ1-5
d_call: -
v_call: TRBV28
clone_size: many
cdr3_nt: TGTGCCACCACAAAAGGGGGTGGCAATCAGCCCCAGCATTTT
cdr3_aa: CATTKGGGNQPQHF

j_call: TRBJ2-1
d_call: -
v_call: TRBV20-1
clone_size: few
cdr3_nt: TGCAGTGCTAAAAAGGATGAGCAGTTCTTC
cdr3_aa: CSAKKDEQFF

j_call: TRBJ2-5
d_call: TRBD2
v_call: TRBV3-1
clone_size: many
cdr3_nt: TGTGCCAGCAGCCAAGGACTCGGTGGTAGCGGGAGCCGGGAGACCCAGTACTTC
cdr3_aa: CASSQGLGGSGSRETQYF

j_call: TRBJ2-1
d_call: -
v_call: TRBV27
clone_size: -
cdr3_nt: TGTGCCAGCAGTCACCAGCGAGGGGCCAATGAGCAGTTCTTC
cdr3_aa: CASSHQRGANEQFF

j_call: TRBJ1-1
d_call: -
v_call: TRBV19
clone_size: -
cdr3_nt: TGTGCCAGTAGTAAGTCAGGGAACACTGAAGCTTTCTTT
cdr3_aa: CASSKSGNTEAFF

j_call: TRBJ2-3
d_call: -
v_call: TRBV5-1
clone_size: few
cdr3_nt: TGCGCCAGCAGCTTCAGGATTCCTAGTACAGATACGCAGTATTTT
cdr3_aa: CASSFRIPSTDTQYF

j_call: TRBJ2-2
d_call: -
v_call: TRBV3-1
clone_size: -
cdr3_nt: TGTGCCAGCGGCCATGGGGGGAGCAGTACCGGGGAGCTGTTTTTT
cdr3_aa: CASGHGGSSTGELFF

j_call: TRBJ2-7
d_call: -
v_call: TRBV6-5
clone_size: -
cdr3_nt: TGTGCCAGCAGTTACTCCCGACGGAGACTCACCTACGAGCAGTACTTC
cdr3_aa: CASSYSRRRLTYEQYF

j_call: TRBJ1-5
d_call: -
v_call: TRBV19
clone_size: few
cdr3_nt: TGTGCCAGTAGTATAGGACGGCAGCCCCAGCATTTT
cdr3_aa: CASSIGRQPQHF

j_call: TRBJ1-3
d_call: -
v_call: TRBV5-1
clone_size: -
cdr3_nt: TGCGCCAGCAGCGTCGCGGGCCTCCTGGACACCATATATTTT
cdr3_aa: CASSVAGLLDTIYF